These 25 T cell receptor beta chains were sequenced from one sample in a study of OX40 agonist ivuxolimab in advanced cancers. Some clones are missing from TCRdb's copy, which holds only in-frame ones; the method was immunoSEQ multiplex PCR. The sample carries some 15,000 clones, roughly 81% recorded once. Material: CD4+ or CD8+ T cells sorted from blood, obtained in a trial of the OX40 agonist ivuxolimab. All receptors derive from an adult with an advanced solid tumor such as melanoma, head and neck, liver or kidney cancer.

The V and J genes are TRBV11-2 and TRBJ2-1, with 12 bases matching TRBD2. This CDR3 spans 16 amino acids. CDR1 is SGHAT and CDR2 is FQNNGV in the germline V gene. Trimming cost V 6 bases and J 1 base; bases outside gene matches: 4. In DNA form, the CDR3 reads TGTGCCAGCAGGGAACTAGCGGGGGGATCCTACAATGAGCAGTTCTTC. This translates into CASRELAGGSYNEQFF.

This clone was counted a single time. The genes are TRBV28 and TRBJ1-1, with a possible D match to TRBD1 (5 bases). Trimming took off 5 bases at V and 0 bases at J, with 16 bases between the two ends. This CDR3 is 16 amino acids long. Looked up from germline, CDR1 is MDHEN and CDR2 is SYDVKM. The CDR3 is CASSPTGAGLNTEAFF. The CDR3 nucleotides are TGTGCCAGCAGTCCTACCGGGGCAGGCCTGAACACTGAAGCTTTCTTT.

This chain connects TRBV13 to TRBJ2-7, with D unresolved. Germline loops: CDR1 PRHDT, CDR2 FYEKMQ (reference sequence). The CDR3 sequence is 16 residues long. V lost 0 bases and J lost 0, with 12 bases in between. CDR3 in amino acids: CASSLGQIHSSYEQYF. DNA of the CDR3: TGTGCCAGCAGCTTAGGGCAGATCCATAGCTCCTACGAGCAGTACTTC. Variable domain in full (rest from reference TRBV13 and TRBJ2-7): AAGVIQSPRHLIKEKRETATLKCYPIPRHDTVYWYQQGPGQDPQFLISFYEKMQSDKGSIPDRFSAQQFSDYHSELNMSSLELGDSALYFCASSLGQIHSSYEQYFGPGTRLTVT.

V usage is TRBV25-1 and J usage is TRBJ1-1; 8 bases match TRBD1. The CDR3 extends over 16 amino acids. The V gene's germline CDR1 is MGHDK and CDR2 SYGVNS. J lost 3 bases, V lost 2 bases, and 8 bases had no gene match. The CDR3 DNA reads TGTGCCAGCAGTGAAAGTACGGCAGGGGGCTACACTGAAGCTTTCTTT. Translation: CASSESTAGGYTEAFF.

This clone was counted only a few times. The rearrangement links TRBV14 to TRBJ1-1; TRBD1 might be the D (5 bases). There are 13 residues in the CDR3. V lost 4 bases, J lost 0 bases, and 6 bases lay in between. Germline V gene lookup returns CDR1 SGHDN and CDR2 FVKESK. The CDR3 is CASSRGMNTEAFF. CDR3 sequence (DNA): TGTGCCAGCAGCCGGGGGATGAACACTGAAGCTTTCTTT.

This clone was seen a few times. The J gene is TRBJ1-2, the V gene TRBV7-8; 8 bases align to TRBD1. Losses at the gene ends were 5 bases for V and 4 bases for J; bases not matched to a gene: 6. Germline V gene data show CDR1 as SGHVS and CDR2 as FQNEAQ. The CDR3 has 14 residues. The CDR3 bases are TGTGCCAGCAGCACATCCGGGACAGGCTATGGCTACACCTTC. It specifies CASSTSGTGYGYTF.

V and J are TRBV9 and TRBJ1-1, with no clear D. This CDR3 is 12 amino acids long. CDR1 and CDR2 (germline): SGDLS, YYNGEE. Trimming removed 4 bases at V and 8 bases at J, with 12 bases between. The DNA for the CDR3 is TGTGCCAGCAGCCCAAACCCGCCCGAAGCTTTCTTT. As protein: CASSPNPPEAFF.

The CDR3 nucleotides are TGTGCCAGCAGTGGGTGGGACAGGGGGGATTGGGGGGCCAACGTCCTGACTTTC. Protein: CASSGWDRGDWGANVLTF. The rearrangement links TRBV28 to TRBJ2-6, with 11 bases matching TRBD1. CDR3 length: 18 residues. Germline V gene lookup returns CDR1 MDHEN and CDR2 SYDVKM. V dropped 5 bases and J dropped 4; count of bases not matched to a gene: 10.

This chain uses TRBV29-1 with TRBJ2-3, with D possibly called TRBD1 or TRBD2 (5 bases each). Trimming stripped 4 bases from V and 8 bases from J, with 16 bases between. Germline CDR1 reads SQVTM; CDR2 reads ANQGSEA. The length of the CDR3 is 13 residues. The CDR3 nucleotides read TGCAGCGTTGTGGGGGAGAGCGCTGGTACGCAGTATTTT. It specifies CSVVGESAGTQYF.

V and J are TRBV7-9 and TRBJ1-2; a possible D gene is TRBD1 (6 bases). The germline CDR1 and CDR2 sequences are SEHNR and FQNEAQ (reference sequence). The CDR3 extends over 16 amino acids. Trimming shortened V by 0 bases and J by 2 bases, and 13 bases separated the two germline ends. CDR3 nucleotide sequence: TGTGCCAGCAGCTTAGCGCTGGACAGCCTCAACTATGGCTACACCTTC. It encodes CASSLALDSLNYGYTF.

V and J are TRBV7-3 and TRBJ2-3; 7 nucleotides line up with TRBD2. CDR3 length: 13 amino acids. Unmatched junction bases numbered 5, after V lost 6 bases and J lost 5 bases. Germline CDR1 is SGHTA and CDR2 is FQGTGA. The CDR3 loop reads CASRGAGEDTQYF. CDR3 DNA: TGTGCCAGCAGAGGGGCGGGAGAAGATACGCAGTATTTT.

V is TRBV27 and J is TRBJ2-3; weak D call: TRBD2 (5 bases). Between the trimmed V and J ends, which lost 0 bases and 1 base, there was a span of 17 bases. Germline CDR1 MNHEY, CDR2 SMNVEV (reference sequence). The CDR3 spans 18 residues. The CDR3 DNA reads as TGTGCCAGCAGTTTATCTAATGGGAGAATCGGGGGCACAGATACGCAGTATTTT. Residues: CASSLSNGRIGGTDTQYF.

This clone turned up a few times. CDR3 nucleotides: TGTGCCAGCAGCCCCAACGGCGGGACTCAAGAGACCCAGTACTTC. Its translation is CASSPNGGTQETQYF. This chain joins TRBV7-3 and TRBJ2-5; tentative D call: TRBD2 (6 bases). CDR1 is SGHTA, CDR2 FQGTGA, per germline. The ends were cut back, 5 bases at V and 2 bases at J, with 15 bases in the middle. CDR3 size: 15 residues.

The chain combines TRBV27 with TRBJ2-1; 7 positions agree with TRBD1. Germline loops: CDR1 MNHEY, CDR2 SMNVEV (reference sequence). This CDR3 is built from 14 residues. Losses at the gene ends were 6 bases for V and 6 bases for J; bases not matched to a gene: 8. CDR3 region: CASSFGQVANEQFF. The CDR3 DNA reads TGTGCCAGCAGCTTCGGACAGGTTGCCAATGAGCAGTTCTTC.

The V gene is TRBV10-3, the J gene TRBJ2-1; 12 bases match TRBD2. With V trimmed by 6 bases and J by 8 bases, 5 bases remained unmatched. Germline CDR1 reads ENHRY; CDR2 reads SYGVKD. This CDR3 has 14 amino acids. The CDR3 region has the DNA TGTGCCATCAGGATCCTAGCGGGAGGGGATGAGCAGTTCTTC. Encoded protein: CAIRILAGGDEQFF.

This clone turned up a few times. The CDR3 DNA reads TGTGCCAGCAGCTCTTGGGGACAGGGGGCCAACACTGAAGCTTTCTTT. It is translated as CASSSWGQGANTEAFF. The genes are TRBV5-5 and TRBJ1-1; 12 bases line up with TRBD1. After removal of 3 bases from V and 2 bases from J, the junction contained 5 bases not matched to a gene. CDR1 is SGHKS and CDR2 is YYEKEE in the germline V gene (reference sequence). The CDR3 spans 16 residues. Full variable domain (missing parts from reference TRBV5-5 and TRBJ1-1): DAGVTQSPTHLIKTRGQQVTLRCSPISGHKSVSWYQQVLGQGPQFIFQYYEKEERGRGNFPDRFSARQFPNYSSELNVNALLLGDSALYLCASSSWGQGANTEAFFGQGTRLTVV.

The rearrangement uses TRBV9 and TRBJ2-7; the match to TRBD2 covers 8 bases. The CDR3 runs 14 residues. Germline CDR1 and CDR2: SGDLS and YYNGEE. V lost 1 base and J lost 2; bases outside the gene matches: 2. CDR3 bases: TGTGCCAGCAGCGTATCCGGGAGGGCCTACGAGCAGTACTTC. It translates to CASSVSGRAYEQYF. The variable domain in full, with the rest retrieved from reference TRBV9 and TRBJ2-7, is DSGVTQTPKHLITATGQRVTLRCSPRSGDLSVYWYQQSLDQGLQFLIQYYNGEERAKGNILERFSAQQFPDLHSELNLSSLELGDSALYFCASSVSGRAYEQYFGPGTRLTVT.

V usage is TRBV7-2 and J usage is TRBJ1-1, with unresolved D. The CDR3 contains 14 residues. Germline values: CDR1 SGHTA, CDR2 FQGNSA. V gave up 5 bases and J gave up 6 bases, with 16 bases separating them. CDR3 bases: TGTGCCAGCAGCCCCACGAGTACTATCCCTGAAGCTTTCTTT. It is translated as CASSPTSTIPEAFF.

This clone is deemed medium-sized. The gene calls are TRBV6-5 and TRBJ2-2, with D possibly TRBD2 on 5 matching bases. V was cut by 4 bases and J by 7 bases, with 7 bases left in between. Germline loops: CDR1 MNHEY, CDR2 SVGAGI. CDR3 length: 12 amino acids. As DNA, the CDR3 is TGTGCCAGCAGTTCGGAGGACGGGGAGCTGTTTTTT. Amino acids: CASSSEDGELFF.

CDR3 protein: CASSKEGQSYEQYF. CDR3 bases: TGTGCCAGCAGCAAGGAGGGACAGAGCTACGAGCAGTACTTC. V and J are TRBV7-8 and TRBJ2-5, with D possibly matching TRBD1 (7 bases). TRBJ2-7 matches the DNA end more closely, so the J call is doubtful. The CDR3 loop spans 14 amino acids. Germline V gene lookup returns CDR1 SGHVS and CDR2 FQNEAQ.

The CDR3 is CASSLLAGSEQYF. The CDR3 DNA follows: TGTGCCAGCAGTTTACTGGCAGGAAGCGAGCAGTACTTC. V and J are TRBV27 and TRBJ2-7, with unresolved D. The germline gives CDR1 MNHEY, CDR2 SMNVEV (reference sequence). The V gene lost 2 bases and the J gene lost 6 bases, with 11 bases spanning the gap. This CDR3 has 13 residues.

V is TRBV7-8 and J is TRBJ2-7; D perhaps matches TRBD2 (5 bases). The CDR3 runs to 15 residues. The germline gives CDR1 SGHVS, CDR2 FQNEAQ. Deletions cut 5 bases from V and 5 bases from J, with 19 bases between. CDR3 residues: CASSRDRGAVNEQYF. The DNA of the CDR3 is TGTGCCAGCAGCCGTGACCGGGGAGCGGTGAACGAGCAGTACTTC.

This clone was found a few times. The rearrangement uses TRBV5-6 and TRBJ2-7; unclear D gene. The CDR3 is 15 residues long. V was shortened by 0 bases and J by 3 bases, with 13 bases between the two germline ends. CDR1 and CDR2 from the germline V gene are SGHDT and YYEEEE. This CDR3 reads CASSLAGIAGYEQYF. For the CDR3, the DNA is TGTGCCAGCAGCTTGGCCGGTATAGCAGGCTACGAGCAGTACTTC.

This chain uses TRBV5-8 with TRBJ2-7; D is undetermined. With 4 bases removed from V and 2 bases from J, the gap between germline ends came to 7 bases. Germline CDR1 is SGHTS and CDR2 is YDEGEE. The CDR3 runs 12 residues. The CDR3 spells CASSHGTYEQYF. The CDR3 nucleotides are TGTGCCAGCAGCCATGGGACCTACGAGCAGTACTTC.

The CDR3 DNA sequence: TGTGCCAGCAGGCCCGGCCCGGTTGGCTACACCTTC. Translating gives CASRPGPVGYTF. The J gene is TRBJ1-2, the V gene TRBV7-2; D call uncertain. The CDR3 consists of 12 residues. Germline lookup yields CDR1 SGHTA and CDR2 FQGNSA. The V gene lost 6 bases and the J gene lost 7 bases, with 12 bases spanning the gap.